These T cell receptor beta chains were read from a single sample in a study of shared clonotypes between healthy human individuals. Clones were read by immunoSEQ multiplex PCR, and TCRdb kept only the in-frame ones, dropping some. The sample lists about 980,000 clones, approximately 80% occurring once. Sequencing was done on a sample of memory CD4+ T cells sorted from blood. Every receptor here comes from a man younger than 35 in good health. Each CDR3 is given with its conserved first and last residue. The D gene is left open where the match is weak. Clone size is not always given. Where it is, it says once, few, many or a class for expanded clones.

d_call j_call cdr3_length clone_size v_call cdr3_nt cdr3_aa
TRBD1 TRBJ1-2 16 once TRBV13 TGTGCCAGCAGCTCAAAATCCTCCGGGACAGCCTACGGCTACACCTTC CASSSKSSGTAYGYTF
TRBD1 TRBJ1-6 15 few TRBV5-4 TGTGCCAGCAGCAGGGGACAGGGTTATAATTCACCCCTCCACTTT CASSRGQGYNSPLHF
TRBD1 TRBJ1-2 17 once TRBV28 TGTGCCAGCAGTTTACACCGCCGAGACAGGGGAGGCCATGGCTACACCTTC CASSLHRRDRGGHGYTF
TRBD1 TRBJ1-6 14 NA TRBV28 TGTGCCAGCAGTGCGGGACAGGGACATTCACCCCTCCACTTT CASSAGQGHSPLHF
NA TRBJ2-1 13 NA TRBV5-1 TGCGCCAGCAGCTTGACTCTTAGGTATGAGCAGTTCTTC CASSLTLRYEQFF
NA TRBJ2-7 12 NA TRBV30 TGTGCCTGGAGTGGTTCTACCTACGAGCAGTACTTC CAWSGSTYEQYF
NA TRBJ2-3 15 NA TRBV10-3 TGTGCCATCAGTGTAGGGGCTAGCGGCACAGATACGCAGTATTTT CAISVGASGTDTQYF
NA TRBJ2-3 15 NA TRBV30 TGTGCCTTGACCCCAAACGGGAAAAGCACAGATACGCAGTATTTT CALTPNGKSTDTQYF
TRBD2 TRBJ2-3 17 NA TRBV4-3 TGCGCCAGCAGCCAAGCTTATAGGAGCGGGATCACAGATACGCAGTATTTT CASSQAYRSGITDTQYF
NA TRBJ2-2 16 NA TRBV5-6 TGTGCCAGCAGCAAGATAGGGGGACCGAACACCGGGGAGCTGTTTTTT CASSKIGGPNTGELFF
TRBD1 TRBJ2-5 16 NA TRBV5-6 TGTGCCAGCAGCAGGGAGACAGGGGGTTCGGCAGAGACCCAGTACTTC CASSRETGGSAETQYF
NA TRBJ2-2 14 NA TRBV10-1 TGCGCCAGCAGTGAGTCTCGGGCAGCGAGGGAGCTGTTTTTT CASSESRAARELFF
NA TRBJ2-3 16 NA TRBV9 TGTGCCAGCAGCATCCGGGACACCGTTATCACAGATACGCAGTATTTT CASSIRDTVITDTQYF